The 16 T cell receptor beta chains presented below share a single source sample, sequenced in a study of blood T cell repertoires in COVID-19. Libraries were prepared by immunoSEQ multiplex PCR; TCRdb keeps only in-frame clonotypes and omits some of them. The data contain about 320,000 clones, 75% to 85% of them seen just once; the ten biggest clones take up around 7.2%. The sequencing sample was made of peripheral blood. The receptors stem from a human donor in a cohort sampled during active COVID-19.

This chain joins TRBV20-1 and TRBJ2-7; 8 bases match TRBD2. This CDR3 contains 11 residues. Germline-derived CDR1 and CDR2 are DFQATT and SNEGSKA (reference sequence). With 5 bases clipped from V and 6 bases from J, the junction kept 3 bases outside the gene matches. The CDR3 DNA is TGCAGTGCTGCCAGCGGGGGCGAGCAGTACTTC. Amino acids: CSAASGGEQYF.

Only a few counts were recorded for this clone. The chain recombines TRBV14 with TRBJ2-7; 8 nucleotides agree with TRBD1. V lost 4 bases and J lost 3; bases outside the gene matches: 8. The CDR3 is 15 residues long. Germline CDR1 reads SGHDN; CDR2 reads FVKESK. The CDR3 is CASSPTTGENYEQYF. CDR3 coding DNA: TGTGCCAGCAGCCCAACGACAGGGGAGAACTACGAGCAGTACTTC.

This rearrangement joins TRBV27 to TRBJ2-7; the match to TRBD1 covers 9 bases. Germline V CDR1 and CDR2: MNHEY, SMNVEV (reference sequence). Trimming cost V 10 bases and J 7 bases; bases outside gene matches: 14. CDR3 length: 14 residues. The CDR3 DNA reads TGTGCCACCTTCCCGGGACAGGGATCGGGGGAGCAGTACTTC. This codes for CATFPGQGSGEQYF.

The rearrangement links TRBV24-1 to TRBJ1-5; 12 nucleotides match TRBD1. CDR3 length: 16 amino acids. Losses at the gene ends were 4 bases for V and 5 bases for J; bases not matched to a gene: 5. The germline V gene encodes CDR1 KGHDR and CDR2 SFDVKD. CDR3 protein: CATSEPGTGGDQPQHF. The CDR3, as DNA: TGTGCCACCAGTGAGCCCGGGACAGGGGGCGATCAGCCCCAGCATTTT.

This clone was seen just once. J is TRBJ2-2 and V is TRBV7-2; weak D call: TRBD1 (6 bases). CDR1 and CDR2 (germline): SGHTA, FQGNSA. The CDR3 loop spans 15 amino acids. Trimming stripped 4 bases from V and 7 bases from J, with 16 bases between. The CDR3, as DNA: TGTGCCAGCAGCTCCCCCCCAGGGGTCGGCGGGGAGCTGTTTTTT. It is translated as CASSSPPGVGGELFF.

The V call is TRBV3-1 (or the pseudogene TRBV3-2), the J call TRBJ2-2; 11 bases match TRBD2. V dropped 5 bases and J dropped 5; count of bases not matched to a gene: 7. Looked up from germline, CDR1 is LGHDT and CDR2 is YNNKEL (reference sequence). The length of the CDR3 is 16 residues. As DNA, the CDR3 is TGTGCCAGCAGCGGAACTAGCGGGGGCGGGACCGGGGAGCTGTTTTTT. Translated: CASSGTSGGGTGELFF.

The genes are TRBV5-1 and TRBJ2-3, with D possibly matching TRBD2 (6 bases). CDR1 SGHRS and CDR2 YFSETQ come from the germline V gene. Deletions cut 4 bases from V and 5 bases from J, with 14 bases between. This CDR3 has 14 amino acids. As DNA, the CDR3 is TGCGCCAGCAGCCCCGGGACTTATATAGATACGCAGTATTTT. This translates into CASSPGTYIDTQYF. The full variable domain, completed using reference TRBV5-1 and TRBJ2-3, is KAGVTQTPRYLIKTRGQQVTLSCSPISGHRSVSWYQQTPGQGLQFLFEYFSETQRNKGNFPGRFSGRQFSNSRSEMNVSTLELGDSALYLCASSPGTYIDTQYFGPGTRLTVL.

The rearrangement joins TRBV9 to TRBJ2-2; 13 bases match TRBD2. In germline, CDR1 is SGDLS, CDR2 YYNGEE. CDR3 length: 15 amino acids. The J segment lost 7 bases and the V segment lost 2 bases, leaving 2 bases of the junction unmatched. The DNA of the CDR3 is TGTGCCAGCAGCGTTGGGACTAGCGGGGACGGGGAGCTGTTTTTT. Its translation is CASSVGTSGDGELFF.

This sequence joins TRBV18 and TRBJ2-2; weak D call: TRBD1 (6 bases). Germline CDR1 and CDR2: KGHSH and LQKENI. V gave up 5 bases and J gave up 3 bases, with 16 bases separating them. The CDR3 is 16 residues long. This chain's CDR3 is CASSRTSWTDTGELFF. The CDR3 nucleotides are TGTGCCAGCTCAAGGACCTCTTGGACAGACACCGGGGAGCTGTTTTTT. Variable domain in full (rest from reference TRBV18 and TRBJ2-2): NAGVMQNPRHLVRRRGQEARLRCSPMKGHSHVYWYRQLPEEGLKFMVYLQKENIIDESGMPKERFSAEFPKEGPSILRIQQVVRGDSAAYFCASSRTSWTDTGELFFGEGSRLTVL.

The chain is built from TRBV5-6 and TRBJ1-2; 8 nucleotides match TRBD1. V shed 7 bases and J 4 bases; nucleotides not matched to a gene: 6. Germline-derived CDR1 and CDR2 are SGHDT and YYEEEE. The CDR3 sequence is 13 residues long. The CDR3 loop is CASLITGGYGYTF. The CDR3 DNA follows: TGTGCCAGCCTTATTACAGGGGGCTATGGCTACACCTTC.

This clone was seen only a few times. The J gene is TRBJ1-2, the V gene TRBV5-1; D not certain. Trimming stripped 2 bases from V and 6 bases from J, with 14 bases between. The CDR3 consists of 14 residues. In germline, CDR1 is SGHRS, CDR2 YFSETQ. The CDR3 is CASSLGGGIDGYTF. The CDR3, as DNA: TGCGCCAGCAGCTTAGGTGGAGGGATCGATGGCTACACCTTC.

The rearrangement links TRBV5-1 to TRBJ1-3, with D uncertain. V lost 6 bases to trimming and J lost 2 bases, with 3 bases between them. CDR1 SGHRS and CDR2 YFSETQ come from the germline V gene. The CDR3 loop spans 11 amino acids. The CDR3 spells CASTAGNTIYF. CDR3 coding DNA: TGCGCCAGCACTGCTGGAAACACCATATATTTT.

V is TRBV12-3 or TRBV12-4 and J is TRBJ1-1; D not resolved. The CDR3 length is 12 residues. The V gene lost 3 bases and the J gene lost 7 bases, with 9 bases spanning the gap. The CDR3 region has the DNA TGTGCCAGCAGTTTTGGGCCTCATGAAGCTTTCTTT. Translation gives CASSFGPHEAFF.

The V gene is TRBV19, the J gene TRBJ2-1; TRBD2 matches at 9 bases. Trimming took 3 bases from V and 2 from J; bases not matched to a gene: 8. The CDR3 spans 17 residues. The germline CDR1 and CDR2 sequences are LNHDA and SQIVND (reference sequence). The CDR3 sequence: CASSILPAGGTYNEQFF. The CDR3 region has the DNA TGTGCCAGTAGTATTCTACCAGCGGGGGGAACCTACAATGAGCAGTTCTTC. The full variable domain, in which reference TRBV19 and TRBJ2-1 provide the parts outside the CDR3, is DGGITQSPKYLFRKEGQNVTLSCEQNLNHDAMYWYRQDPGQGLRLIYYSQIVNDFQKGDIAEGYSVSREKKESFPLTVTSAQKNPTAFYLCASSILPAGGTYNEQFFGPGTRLTVL.

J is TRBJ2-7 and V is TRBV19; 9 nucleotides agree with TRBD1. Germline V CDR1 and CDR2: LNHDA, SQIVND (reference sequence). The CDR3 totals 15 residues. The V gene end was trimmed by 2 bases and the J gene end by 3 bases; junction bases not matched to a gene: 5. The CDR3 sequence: CASSISGQGNYEQYF. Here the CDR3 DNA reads TGTGCCAGTAGTATATCGGGACAGGGCAACTACGAGCAGTACTTC. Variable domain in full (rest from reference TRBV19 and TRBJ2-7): DGGITQSPKYLFRKEGQNVTLSCEQNLNHDAMYWYRQDPGQGLRLIYYSQIVNDFQKGDIAEGYSVSREKKESFPLTVTSAQKNPTAFYLCASSISGQGNYEQYFGPGTRLTVT.

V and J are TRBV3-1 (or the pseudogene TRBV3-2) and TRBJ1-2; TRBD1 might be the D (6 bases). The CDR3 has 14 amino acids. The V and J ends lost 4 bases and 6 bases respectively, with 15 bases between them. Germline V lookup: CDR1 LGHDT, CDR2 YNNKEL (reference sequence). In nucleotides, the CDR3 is TGTGCCAGCAGCCTGAGGGGGACGGTTCATGGCTACACCTTC. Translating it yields CASSLRGTVHGYTF.